Listed here are 15 T cell receptor beta chains from one sample, sequenced in a study of shared clonotypes between healthy human individuals. Selected positively for CCR7 and CD45RO-negative, naive CD8 cells excluded terminally differentiated effector memory CD45RA+ cells. Assay used: immunoSEQ multiplex PCR; TCRdb lists only in-frame clones, some missing. The sample has 1.5 million to 2.5 million clones, roughly 95% seen once. The sample was naive CD8+ T cells sorted from blood. The source of these receptors is a man between 18 and 35 years old in good health.

About this clone: Other DNA sequences in this sample translate to the same CDR3. The genes are TRBV4-1 and TRBJ2-7; D is possibly TRBD2 (5 bases). Trimming left V 1 base short and J 4 bases short, with 8 bases between. The germline CDR1 and CDR2 sequences are MGHRA and YSYEKL. The CDR3 runs to 13 residues. The CDR3 protein is CASSQGGGYEQYF. The CDR3 region has the DNA TGCGCCAGCAGCCAAGGAGGAGGTTACGAGCAGTACTTC.

This chain links TRBV19 with TRBJ2-1; 7 nucleotides match TRBD1. Germline V gene data show CDR1 as LNHDA and CDR2 as SQIVND (reference sequence). V was pared by 3 bases and J by 3 bases, with 8 bases of the junction left unmatched. This CDR3 contains 16 residues. CDR3 sequence (DNA): TGTGCCAGTAGTATCTGGGGTGGGACAGTCTACAATGAGCAGTTCTTC. Amino acids: CASSIWGGTVYNEQFF.

The chain uses TRBV5-6 and TRBJ1-4; 7 bases are a match to TRBD1. This CDR3 contains 14 residues. V was pared by 4 bases and J by 4 bases, with 4 bases of the junction left unmatched. Per the germline V gene, CDR1 is SGHDT and CDR2 is YYEEEE. The CDR3 loop is CASSGDSLNEKLFF. CDR3 DNA sequence: TGTGCCAGCAGCGGGGACAGCCTTAATGAAAAACTGTTTTTT.

V is TRBV19 and J is TRBJ1-2, with D perhaps TRBD1 (6 bases). This CDR3 contains 14 residues. Germline V gene data show CDR1 as LNHDA and CDR2 as SQIVND (reference sequence). Trimming pared 1 base from V and 4 bases from J, leaving 10 bases between. The CDR3 protein is CASSIVGTIYGYTF. Here the CDR3 DNA reads TGTGCCAGTAGTATAGTCGGGACAATCTATGGCTACACCTTC.

The gene calls are TRBV6-1 and TRBJ1-5, with D unresolved. The germline V gene encodes CDR1 MNHNS and CDR2 SASEGT. Trimming removed 0 bases from V and 0 bases from J, with 9 bases in between. There are 16 residues in the CDR3. The CDR3 protein is CASSEAWLDSNQPQHF. Written as DNA, the CDR3 is TGTGCCAGCAGTGAAGCCTGGCTAGATAGCAATCAGCCCCAGCATTTT.

This chain connects TRBV27 to TRBJ2-7; tentative D call: TRBD2 (5 bases). V gave up 2 bases and J gave up 7 bases, with 18 bases separating them. The CDR3 runs to 15 residues. Germline V gene data show CDR1 as MNHEY and CDR2 as SMNVEV (reference sequence). This CDR3 is CASSLTEGIAREQYF. The CDR3, as DNA: TGTGCCAGCAGTTTAACTGAGGGAATAGCGAGGGAGCAGTACTTC.

The rearrangement joins TRBV6-5 to TRBJ2-7; TRBD1 aligns across 8 bases. Trimming cost V 6 bases and J 6 bases; bases outside gene matches: 4. The CDR3 has 12 amino acids. Germline V gene data show CDR1 as MNHEY and CDR2 as SVGAGI. In DNA, the CDR3 is TGTGCCAGCAGGTCGACAGGGGTCGAGCAGTACTTC. Translation gives CASRSTGVEQYF.

In this sample, this clone turned up a few times. V and J are TRBV29-1 and TRBJ1-1; TRBD1 aligns across 8 bases. Trimming took 1 base from V and 5 from J; bases not matched to a gene: 6. There are 14 residues in the CDR3. Per germline, CDR1 SQVTM and CDR2 ANQGSEA. The CDR3 is CSVEGQGAGTEAFF. The CDR3 coding sequence is TGCAGCGTTGAAGGGCAGGGGGCAGGGACTGAAGCTTTCTTT.

Regarding this clone: Different DNA sequences within this sample yield the same CDR3. This sequence joins TRBV5-1 and TRBJ2-3; D is ambiguous. Germline CDR1 is SGHRS and CDR2 is YFSETQ. The CDR3 loop spans 12 amino acids. Trimming removed 4 bases at V and 3 bases at J, with 6 bases between. CDR3 coding DNA: TGCGCCAGCAGCCTCCGGACAGATACGCAGTATTTT. It translates to CASSLRTDTQYF. Full variable domain (missing parts from reference TRBV5-1 and TRBJ2-3): KAGVTQTPRYLIKTRGQQVTLSCSPISGHRSVSWYQQTPGQGLQFLFEYFSETQRNKGNFPGRFSGRQFSNSRSEMNVSTLELGDSALYLCASSLRTDTQYFGPGTRLTVL.

V usage is TRBV6-6 and J usage is TRBJ1-1; D is undetermined. Trimming pared 6 bases from V and 5 bases from J, leaving 13 bases between. Germline loops: CDR1 MNHNY, CDR2 SVGAGI (reference sequence). The CDR3 totals 13 residues. The CDR3 DNA reads TGTGCCAGCAGCTCGGAAGCTTGGACTGAAGCTTTCTTT. As protein: CASSSEAWTEAFF.

This clone was detected once. The chain has TRBV4-1 and TRBJ2-7, with TRBD1 as a possible D gene (5 bases). V was pared by 1 base and J by 12 bases, with 16 bases between. The germline V gene has CDR1 MGHRA and CDR2 YSYEKL. The CDR3 runs 13 residues. The CDR3 sequence is CASSQVRTGISYF. In DNA form, the CDR3 reads TGCGCCAGCAGCCAAGTTCGAACAGGTATCTCGTACTTC.

V and J are TRBV27 and TRBJ2-7; 8 bases match TRBD1. The CDR3 totals 17 residues. The germline gives CDR1 MNHEY, CDR2 SMNVEV (reference sequence). J gave up 4 bases and V 2 bases, and 13 bases lay outside the gene matches. The CDR3, as DNA: TGTGCCAGCAGTTTAGGCGTTACTGGCAGGGGGCTGTACGAGCAGTACTTC. Translation: CASSLGVTGRGLYEQYF.

The rearrangement uses TRBV9 and TRBJ2-1; 8 bases are shared with TRBD2. The V gene end was trimmed by 1 base and the J gene end by 4 bases; junction bases not matched to a gene: 10. This CDR3 has 17 amino acids. Per the germline V gene, CDR1 is SGDLS and CDR2 is YYNGEE. This chain's CDR3 is CASSVYSGANKYNEQFF. In DNA, the CDR3 is TGTGCCAGCAGCGTATATAGCGGGGCAAATAAATACAATGAGCAGTTCTTC.

The chain joins TRBV7-6 to TRBJ2-2; 15 bases line up with TRBD2. CDR3 length: 19 amino acids. Trimming took 4 bases from V and 7 from J; bases not matched to a gene: 13. Germline lookup yields CDR1 SGHVS and CDR2 FNYEAQ. CDR3 nucleotides: TGTGCCAGCAGCTCAAGGACTAGCGGGAGGGCCCAATATTTCGGGGAGCTGTTTTTT. The encoded protein is CASSSRTSGRAQYFGELFF.

The V call is TRBV6-5, the J call TRBJ1-4; a possible D gene is TRBD1 (6 bases). V was cut by 4 bases and J by 8 bases, with 17 bases left in between. CDR1 is MNHEY and CDR2 is SVGAGI in the germline V gene. This CDR3 is 15 amino acids long. The DNA of the CDR3 is TGTGCCAGCAGTTTGCTACGAGGGGGATCAGAAAAACTGTTTTTT. Its translation is CASSLLRGGSEKLFF.